A selection of T cell receptor beta chains follows, all from one sample in a study of blood T cells in healthy people across ages. One entry per CDR3 protein results from TCRdb running MiXCR on the 5' RACE reads. The repertoire holds roughly 1,800,000 distinct CDR3 sequences, with roughly 50% as singletons. The sequenced sample was blood. These receptors were taken from a middle-aged woman in good health. Each CDR3 is given without its conserved first and last residue. Each record gives: J gene, D gene, V gene, CDR3 protein. The D gene is left open where the match is weak.

j_call: TRBJ2-1
d_call: -
v_call: TRBV13
cdr3_aa: ASSPGAIPYNEQF

j_call: TRBJ2-3
d_call: -
v_call: TRBV24-1
cdr3_aa: ATSAQGGTDTQY

j_call: TRBJ1-4
d_call: -
v_call: TRBV28
cdr3_aa: ASMRADNEKLF

j_call: -
d_call: -
v_call: TRBV10-1
cdr3_aa: ASSDPGGFSGRTQY

j_call: TRBJ1-2
d_call: -
v_call: TRBV6-2/TRBV6-3
cdr3_aa: ASRTDSFNYGYT

j_call: -
d_call: TRBD1
v_call: TRBV10-2
cdr3_aa: ASRDATGLEQY

j_call: TRBJ2-2
d_call: -
v_call: TRBV29-1
cdr3_aa: SVEEYTNIGELF

j_call: TRBJ2-5
d_call: TRBD1
v_call: TRBV4-1
cdr3_aa: ASSQDQGAWETQY

j_call: TRBJ1-1
d_call: -
v_call: TRBV2
cdr3_aa: ASSDRAPGDTEAF

j_call: TRBJ2-7
d_call: -
v_call: TRBV6-2/TRBV6-3
cdr3_aa: ASSLRPGPSYEQY

j_call: TRBJ2-1
d_call: -
v_call: TRBV4-3
cdr3_aa: ASSQERTREQF

j_call: TRBJ2-5
d_call: TRBD2
v_call: TRBV6-1
cdr3_aa: ASRPSGGARETQY

j_call: TRBJ1-6
d_call: -
v_call: TRBV27
cdr3_aa: ASSLRLEGSPLH

j_call: TRBJ2-4
d_call: TRBD1
v_call: TRBV4-3
cdr3_aa: ASSQEGGQGHIQY

j_call: TRBJ2-3
d_call: TRBD2
v_call: TRBV3-1
cdr3_aa: ASSQDLSGGGTDTQY

j_call: TRBJ2-7
d_call: TRBD1
v_call: TRBV2
cdr3_aa: ASSDRDRGSYEQY

j_call: TRBJ1-2
d_call: -
v_call: TRBV25-1
cdr3_aa: ASSEWGQEGFNYGYT

j_call: TRBJ1-2
d_call: -
v_call: TRBV7-2
cdr3_aa: ASSVALLSYGYT

j_call: TRBJ1-1
d_call: -
v_call: TRBV4-1
cdr3_aa: ASSSTPTGVRGTEAF

j_call: TRBJ1-1
d_call: -
v_call: TRBV9
cdr3_aa: ASSKGGRGNTEAF

j_call: TRBJ2-1
d_call: -
v_call: TRBV12-3/TRBV12-4
cdr3_aa: ASSIYNEQF

j_call: TRBJ2-1
d_call: TRBD1
v_call: TRBV29-1
cdr3_aa: SVVGQGGNEQF

j_call: TRBJ2-1
d_call: -
v_call: TRBV2
cdr3_aa: ASKPGDYYNEQF

j_call: TRBJ1-1
d_call: -
v_call: TRBV27
cdr3_aa: ASSDGAPNTEAF

j_call: TRBJ2-3
d_call: TRBD2
v_call: TRBV28
cdr3_aa: ASSLSQGGETDTQY

j_call: TRBJ2-7
d_call: -
v_call: TRBV20-1
cdr3_aa: SARDPVGFHEQY

j_call: TRBJ2-4
d_call: -
v_call: TRBV20-1
cdr3_aa: SARDSLSPKNIQY

j_call: TRBJ2-5
d_call: -
v_call: TRBV15
cdr3_aa: ATSGMTNAKETQY

j_call: -
d_call: -
v_call: TRBV7-3
cdr3_aa: ASRLITATITYEQY

j_call: TRBJ1-4
d_call: -
v_call: TRBV4-1
cdr3_aa: ASSQDEVLARNEKLF

j_call: TRBJ2-1
d_call: TRBD1
v_call: TRBV6-2/TRBV6-3
cdr3_aa: ASTPRDRGKF

j_call: TRBJ2-7
d_call: -
v_call: TRBV12-3/TRBV12-4
cdr3_aa: ASSFMGSSYEQY

j_call: TRBJ1-2
d_call: -
v_call: TRBV13
cdr3_aa: ASSSYREGYT

j_call: TRBJ1-6
d_call: -
v_call: TRBV12-3/TRBV12-4
cdr3_aa: ASSFKANSPLH

j_call: TRBJ2-7
d_call: -
v_call: TRBV28
cdr3_aa: ASSVPPQGAVSYEQY

j_call: TRBJ2-7
d_call: -
v_call: TRBV20-1
cdr3_aa: SARSGLEQY